This T cell receptor (beta chain) stems from a study of T cell responses to AZD1222 COVID-19 vaccine (dated by TCRdb to about 2021). Broadly, across the study: AZD1222 recipients given second doses at about 4 weeks or at about 12 weeks were pooled, since spike-specific TCR depth and breadth were not found to differ between the two schedules. A total of about 230 trial participants underwent TCR sequencing, of whom around 200 received two doses of AZD1222 and 26 received two doses of the MenACWY control vaccine. Trial participants were enrolled by age into 18-55, 56-69 and 70-plus year subgroups, with 148, 28 and 57 TCR-sequenced participants respectively. The full study reports these points: Because no day 14 peak-response samples were available, the repertoires could be characterized only after the peak T cell response. The whole spike protein was spanned by vaccine-associated CD4 TCRs, and dominant responses were seen in regions 160-218 and 743-854. After two AZD1222 doses, both the breadth and the depth of spike-specific TCRs were significantly higher than at day 0 and than in MenACWY recipients. The 56-69-year group was small, and its depth increase did not reach significance, likely because of low power. Nearly half of unique spike-specific TCRs reportedly recognized epitopes outside regions mutated in the B.1.351 and B.1.1.7 variants. Conclusions about previously exposed vaccinees were limited because only five to seven AZD1222 recipients were SARS-CoV-2 seropositive at baseline. Most participants were white British and females outnumbered males, and the authors suggested that clonal diversity may have been underestimated.

With respect to this clone: No antigen is known for it. Per-nucleotide qualities are absent, and no much larger clonotype sits a single base away.

V and J lose 5 bases and 1 base, and a span of 6 bases separates them. CDR1 and CDR2, per the germline V gene, are MNHEY and SVGAGI. CDR3 length: 13 amino acids, cysteine to phenylalanine. Left in the record is the CDR3 DNA by itself, 39 bases read in frame from the first base. The CDR3 regions of human TCRbeta chains were analyzed by immunosequencing. Per the authors' processing: Repertoire TCRs were checked for matches against a reference library of SARS-CoV-2-specific TCRs that had been generated using the MIRA antigen-specificity platform. Breadth was defined as the fraction of unique TCRs that were SARS-CoV-2-associated. Depth was defined as the fraction of total T cells that were SARS-CoV-2-associated. Using the MIRA data, each spike-specific TCR was mapped to the spike region that the TCR reacts to and placed in a CD4 or CD8 class. Log10-transformed breadth and depth values were compared by one-way ANOVA with Sidak's multiple comparisons tests. Here the immuneACCESS table is served through TCRdb, limited to in-frame sequences with V and J called. Missing clones are a known gap in these copies; in checked studies unresolved V genes cover under half, and the rest lacks a known reason. The D gene and trimming were derived from the DNA, and the V and J assignments and clone size from that table. Across this sample there are approximately 100,000 clones, with approximately 93% seen only once. The leading ten clones occupy around 4.3% of the sample.

This specimen's time point label, interpreted: baseline before first vaccination. Vaccinee samples were obtained from the UK trials COV001 and COV002, which included a single-blind randomized controlled phase 2/3 trial of AZD1222 (ChAdOx1 nCoV-19) in healthy adults. Trial participant PBMC samples were collected at day 0 and day 28 after the second dose for TCRbeta chain sequencing. Sequencing was performed on peripheral blood, taken on day 0 of AZD1222 vaccination. The clonotype comes from an adult in good health. The V gene is TRBV6-5 and the J gene is TRBJ1-5, with the D segment identity uncertain. CDR3 sequence: CASSPLSNQPQHF. The DNA sequence follows: TGTGCCAGCAGTCCCCTGAGCAATCAGCCCCAGCATTTT.